The 9 T cell receptor beta chains presented below share a single source sample, sequenced in a study of blood T cell repertoires in COVID-19. Repertoires were generated with immunoSEQ multiplex PCR, while TCRdb's copy carries only in-frame clones and drops some. The data contain approximately 260,000 clones, 80% to 90% of them seen just once; the ten biggest clones take up roughly 11%. Sequences were obtained from peripheral blood. Receptor source: a woman in her 70s with acute or convalescent COVID-19.

The rearrangement links TRBV18 to TRBJ2-1; 9 positions agree with TRBD2. Germline CDR1 and CDR2: KGHSH and LQKENI. J was trimmed by 8 bases and V by 3 bases; bases with no gene match: 5. This CDR3 is built from 14 residues. CDR3 sequence: CASSPPSGTYEQFF. The CDR3 DNA follows: TGTGCCAGCTCACCCCCTAGCGGGACCTATGAGCAGTTCTTC.

CDR3 DNA sequence: TGTGCCAGCAGTTACTCGATCGGTGGGGAGGCCGGGGAGCTGTTTTTT. Translated: CASSYSIGGEAGELFF. V usage is TRBV6-5 and J usage is TRBJ2-2; perhaps TRBD2 as D (6 bases). The ends were cut back, 0 bases at V and 6 bases at J, with 14 bases in the middle. The germline CDR1 and CDR2 sequences are MNHEY and SVGAGI. The CDR3 contains 16 residues.

The chain employs TRBV5-5 and TRBJ2-5; a weak D match, TRBD1 (5 bases). Germline CDR1 SGHKS, CDR2 YYEKEE (reference sequence). This CDR3 has 18 residues. Trimming took 1 base from V and 4 from J, leaving 23 bases between them. This CDR3 reads CASSLNVGRHLVGETQYF. The CDR3 DNA follows: TGTGCCAGCAGCTTGAATGTGGGGCGGCACTTGGTAGGAGAGACCCAGTACTTC.

This chain links TRBV30 with TRBJ1-6, with 7 nucleotides matching TRBD1. The CDR3 spans 14 residues. Looked up from germline, CDR1 is GTSNPN and CDR2 is SVGIG (reference sequence). J gave up 9 bases and V 5 bases, and 10 bases lay outside the gene matches. In DNA form, the CDR3 reads TGTGCCTGGGTCGGAGGGACAGAAGTTTCACCCCTCCACTTT. Amino acids: CAWVGGTEVSPLHF.

In this sample, this clone turned up once. The CDR3 bases are TGTGCCAGCAGCTTAGGTGCTCTACAGAATGAGGAGCAGTTCTTC. This translates into CASSLGALQNEEQFF. The rearrangement joins TRBV7-9 to TRBJ2-1; no clear D. CDR3 length equals 15 residues. Germline V gene data show CDR1 as SEHNR and CDR2 as FQNEAQ (reference sequence). With 1 base removed from V and 10 bases from J, the gap between germline ends came to 17 bases.

The chain uses TRBV27 and TRBJ1-4; D ambiguous. Germline loops: CDR1 MNHEY, CDR2 SMNVEV (reference sequence). This CDR3 contains 14 residues. V lost 0 bases, J lost 4 bases, and 6 bases lay in between. The chain's CDR3 is CASSLSPGNEKLFF. CDR3 nucleotides: TGTGCCAGCAGTTTATCCCCCGGTAATGAAAAACTGTTTTTT.

The chain carries TRBV6-5 and TRBJ1-5; 10 bases are a match to TRBD1. CDR3 length: 15 amino acids. Germline lookup yields CDR1 MNHEY and CDR2 SVGAGI. Trimming took 8 bases from V and 6 from J; bases not matched to a gene: 10. The CDR3 region has the DNA TGTGCCAGCGGCTCGCGAAGACAGGGGGCTCAGCCCCAGCATTTT. Protein sequence: CASGSRRQGAQPQHF.

In this sample, this clone turned up once. The chain links TRBV5-1 to TRBJ1-1; the match to TRBD1 covers 9 bases. Per germline, CDR1 SGHRS and CDR2 YFSETQ. This CDR3 comprises 14 residues. V gave up 4 bases and J gave up 1 base; unmatched junction bases: 2. CDR3 DNA: TGCGCCAGCAGCGGGACAGGGTCGAACACTGAAGCTTTCTTT. This encodes CASSGTGSNTEAFF.

This chain links TRBV19 with TRBJ2-4; the D is unclear. The CDR3 extends over 16 amino acids. Germline assignment: CDR1 LNHDA and CDR2 SQIVND (reference sequence). Trimming pared 3 bases from V and 1 base from J, leaving 13 bases between. The CDR3 DNA reads as TGTGCCAGTAGTATGCGCCTGCAACAGGCCAAAAACATTCAGTACTTC. As protein: CASSMRLQQAKNIQYF.